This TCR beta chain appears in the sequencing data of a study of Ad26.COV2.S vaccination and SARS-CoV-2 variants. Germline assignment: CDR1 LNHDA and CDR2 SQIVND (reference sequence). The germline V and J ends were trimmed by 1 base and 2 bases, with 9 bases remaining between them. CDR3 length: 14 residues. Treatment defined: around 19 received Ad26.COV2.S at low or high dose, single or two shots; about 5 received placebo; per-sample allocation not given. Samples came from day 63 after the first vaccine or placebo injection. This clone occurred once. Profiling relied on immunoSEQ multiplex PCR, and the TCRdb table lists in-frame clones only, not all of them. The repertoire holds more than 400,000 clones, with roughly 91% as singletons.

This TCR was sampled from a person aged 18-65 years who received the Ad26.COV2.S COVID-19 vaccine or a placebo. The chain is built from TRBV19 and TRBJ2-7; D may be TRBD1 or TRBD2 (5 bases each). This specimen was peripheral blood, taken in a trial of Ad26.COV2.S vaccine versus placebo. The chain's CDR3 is CASSIAGATYEQYF. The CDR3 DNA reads TGTGCCAGTAGTATAGCCGGGGCAACCTACGAGCAGTACTTC.